This TCR beta chain came from a study of control samples from healthy donors and cancer patients. The CDR3 contains 11 residues. The V end was cut by 0 bases, the J end by 10 bases, with 4 bases between. Per germline, CDR1 MDHEN and CDR2 SYDVKM. Repertoires were generated with immunoSEQ multiplex PCR, while TCRdb's copy carries only in-frame clones and drops some. The data show approximately 97,000 clones, with approximately 90% seen just once and 2% to 2.5% held by the top ten. Source material: blood. The chain combines TRBV28 with TRBJ2-1; D is undetermined. The receptor's source is a woman aged 18-29 years in good health. The CDR3 DNA reads TGTGCCAGCAGTTTATGGGAAGAGCAGTTCTTC. As protein: CASSLWEEQFF.